This T cell receptor (beta chain) was recorded in a study of patients and donors after allogeneic stem cell transplantation. A single record per CDR3 protein comes from TCRdb applying MiXCR to the RT-PCR reads. The data show around 170,000 distinct CDR3 sequences, nearly 25% seen once. A word on this clonotype: At one of its ends the junction is not consistent with the germline gene, which may arise from a read error.

The receptor's source is a human donor who was either an allogeneic HSCT recipient or a stem cell or donor lymphocyte infusion donor (not recorded which). It is not recorded whose cells these are; they may come from a transplant donor. The specimen was blood, either unsorted or a sorted T cell fraction (not recorded which).

The CDR3 nucleotides read TGCGCCAGCAGCCAAGATGGGACACACTATCCCTATGCCTACACCTTC. Amino acid sequence: CASSQDGTHYPYAYTF. This chain uses TRBV4-1 with TRBJ1-2; D is possibly TRBD1 (6 bases). This CDR3 is built from 16 residues. Germline V gene sequence: CDR1 MGHRA, CDR2 YSYEKL.